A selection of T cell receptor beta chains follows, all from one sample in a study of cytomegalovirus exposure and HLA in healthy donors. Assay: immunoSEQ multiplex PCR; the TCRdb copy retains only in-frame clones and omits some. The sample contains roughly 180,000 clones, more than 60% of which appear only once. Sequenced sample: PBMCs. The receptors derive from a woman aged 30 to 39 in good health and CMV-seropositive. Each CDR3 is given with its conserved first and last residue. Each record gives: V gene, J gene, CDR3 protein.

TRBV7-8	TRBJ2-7	CASSLAGTGSSYEQYF
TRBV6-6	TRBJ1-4	CASSYPGQGSREKLFF
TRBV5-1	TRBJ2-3	CASSLLDTQYF
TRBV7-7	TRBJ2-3	CASSVFGGTDTQYF
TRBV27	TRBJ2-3	CASSPSGSGADTQYF
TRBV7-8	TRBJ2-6	CASSFVSQVGSGANVLTF
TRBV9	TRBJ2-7	CASSPIGGLAGHYEQYF
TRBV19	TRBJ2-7	CASSPTSWGLEQYF
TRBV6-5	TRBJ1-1	CASSGSAGEAFF
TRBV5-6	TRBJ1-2	CASSGRESPYGYTF
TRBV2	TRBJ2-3	CASSFGEAIGRVSTDTQYF
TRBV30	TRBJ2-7	CAWSPGGTGDEQYF
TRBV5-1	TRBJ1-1	CASSSGLSGTEAFF
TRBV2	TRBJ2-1	CASRAISGGGNNEQFF
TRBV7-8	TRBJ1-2	CASSLGGANYGYTF
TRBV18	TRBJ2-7	CASSTDSSLSSYEQYF
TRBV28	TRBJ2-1	CASDRQGETVEQFF
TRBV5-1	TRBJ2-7	CASSGEGASYEQYF
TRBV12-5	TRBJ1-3	CASGGGTAGNTIYF
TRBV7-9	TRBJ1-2	CASIPDRAVNYGYTF
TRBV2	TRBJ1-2	CASSAQSYGYTF
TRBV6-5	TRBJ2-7	CASSSTGSEQYF
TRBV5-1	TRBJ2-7	CASSLAGVSYEQYF
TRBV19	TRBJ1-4	CASRQGATNEKLFF
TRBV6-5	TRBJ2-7	CASSRTSGIAEQYF
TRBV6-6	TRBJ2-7	CASSFRQGENHEQYF
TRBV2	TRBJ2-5	CASNRGEIQETQYF
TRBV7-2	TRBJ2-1	CASSEGLAGGHYEQFF
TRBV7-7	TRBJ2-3	CASSLGLEADTQYF
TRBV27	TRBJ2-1	CASSLISGRGGNNEQFF
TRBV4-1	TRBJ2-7	CASSQVVAGGPYEQYF
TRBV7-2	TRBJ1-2	CASSSLRQGVYYGYTF
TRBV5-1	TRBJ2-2	CASSIEQTNTGELFF
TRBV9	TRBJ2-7	CASSVDRGAPYEQYF
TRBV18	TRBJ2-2	CASSPVGTSGARAGELFF
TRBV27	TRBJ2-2	CASSPRASGRVTGELFF
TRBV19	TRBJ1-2	CASSSTFGANYGYTF
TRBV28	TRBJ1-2	CASSFEGTNTF
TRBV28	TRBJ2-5	CASSPVGVQETQYF
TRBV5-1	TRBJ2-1	CASSTGREPYNEQFF
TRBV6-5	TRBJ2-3	CASRRQGSTDTQYF
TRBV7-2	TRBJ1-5	CASSPPTGPPQHF
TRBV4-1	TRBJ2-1	CASSQLPGGRFF
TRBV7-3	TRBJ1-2	CASSPSDSFGYGYTF
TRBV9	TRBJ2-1	CASSPEGVGVYNEQFF
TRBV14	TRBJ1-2	CASSPDRVRFYGYTF
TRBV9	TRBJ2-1	CASSGDTTDYRANEQFF
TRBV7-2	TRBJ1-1	CASLWGGNTEAFF